Each of the 31 T cell receptor beta chains below was sequenced from the same sample in a study of a mutant IDH1 vaccine in newly diagnosed glioma. What these receptors recognize is not known. Specified time point: week 23, last vaccination. The study gave 300 ug of mutant IDH1 20-mer peptide per vaccine dose, with topical imiquimod. Measured with immunoSEQ multiplex PCR; TCRdb has only the in-frame clones, and not every one. The sample consists of about 64,000 clones, around 84% of them appearing once. This sample comprised PBMCs, obtained from a glioma patient whose treatment included an IDH1 peptide vaccine. These receptors were collected from a man aged 25-45 years with glioma.

This rearrangement joins TRBV19 to TRBJ2-6; D is unresolved. Germline values: CDR1 LNHDA, CDR2 SQIVND (reference sequence). The CDR3 extends over 15 amino acids. Trimming left V 5 bases short and J 0 bases short, with 8 bases between. The CDR3, as DNA: TGTGCCAGTAGTGCTGGCCACTCTGGGGCCAACGTCCTGACTTTC. This sequence encodes CASSAGHSGANVLTF.

The chain recombines TRBV27 with TRBJ1-2; the match to TRBD1 covers 7 bases. With 5 bases clipped from V and 7 bases from J, the junction kept 7 bases outside the gene matches. CDR1 is MNHEY and CDR2 is SMNVEV in the germline V gene (reference sequence). The CDR3 is made up of 13 amino acids. The CDR3 spells CASSRTGVAGYTF. The CDR3 region has the DNA TGTGCCAGCAGTCGAACAGGGGTAGCTGGCTACACCTTC.

Regarding this clone: At the DNA level, this CDR3 is encoded by other sequences in the same sample as well. J is TRBJ1-5 and V is TRBV27; no firm D call. Germline values: CDR1 MNHEY, CDR2 SMNVEV (reference sequence). The CDR3 is 13 residues long. The ends were cut back, 0 bases at V and 3 bases at J, with 3 bases in the middle. In DNA form, the CDR3 reads TGTGCCAGCAGTTTATCGTCCAATCAGCCCCAGCATTTT. Amino acid sequence: CASSLSSNQPQHF.

V and J are TRBV19 and TRBJ2-5, with 9 positions matching TRBD1. CDR3 size: 17 residues. The junction had 16 bases not matched to a gene; V was cut back by 6 bases and J by 5 bases. The V gene's germline CDR1 is LNHDA and CDR2 SQIVND (reference sequence). CDR3 sequence reads: CASRRSIGTGFWETQYF. CDR3 DNA sequence: TGTGCCAGTAGGAGATCCATCGGGACAGGGTTTTGGGAGACCCAGTACTTC.

This chain joins TRBV7-9 and TRBJ2-3; D is unresolved. Trimming removed 5 bases from V and 4 bases from J, with 7 bases in between. This CDR3 comprises 12 residues. Germline lookup yields CDR1 SEHNR and CDR2 FQNEAQ (reference sequence). The CDR3 DNA reads TGTGCCAGCAGCCCAGCGTCAGATACGCAGTATTTT. It translates to CASSPASDTQYF. Drawing the rest from reference TRBV7-9 and TRBJ2-3, the complete variable domain is DTGVSQNPRHKITKRGQNVTFRCDPISEHNRLYWYRQTLGQGPEFLTYFQNEAQLEKSRLLSDRFSAERPKGSFSTLEIQRTEQGDSAMYLCASSPASDTQYFGPGTRLTVL.

This clone was found a few times. The chain recombines TRBV4-2 with TRBJ2-3; 7 bases match TRBD2. The germline gives CDR1 LGHNA, CDR2 YNFKEQ. The J segment lost 7 bases and the V segment lost 0 bases, leaving 4 bases of the junction unmatched. The length of the CDR3 is 14 residues. The CDR3 region has the DNA TGTGCCAGCAGCCAAGAGGGAGGGTCAAATACGCAGTATTTT. Amino acid sequence: CASSQEGGSNTQYF.

This clone was picked up one time. The chain combines TRBV29-1 with TRBJ2-5; TRBD1 is a possible D gene (5 bases). TRBJ2-7 explains the end of the DNA better; the J call may be wrong. This CDR3 is built from 14 residues. The germline V gene encodes CDR1 SQVTM and CDR2 ANQGSEA. DNA of the CDR3: TGCAGCGTTGGATTCAGAATGGGGCGAGGCGAGCAGTACTTC. This encodes CSVGFRMGRGEQYF.

This chain connects TRBV18 to TRBJ2-2; D unresolved. V lost 2 bases to trimming and J lost 4 bases, with 5 bases between them. This CDR3 is built from 13 residues. Per germline, CDR1 KGHSH and CDR2 LQKENI. The CDR3: CASSPMSTGELFF. CDR3 coding DNA: TGTGCCAGCTCACCAATGAGCACCGGGGAGCTGTTTTTT.

V is TRBV4-1 and J is TRBJ1-1; D not resolved. V was shortened by 4 bases and J by 0 bases, with 15 bases between the two germline ends. This CDR3 is built from 16 residues. Germline V lookup: CDR1 MGHRA, CDR2 YSYEKL. The DNA of the CDR3 is TGCGCCAGCAGCCCAGCCCCCCCGGGCATGAACACTGAAGCTTTCTTT. This gives the protein CASSPAPPGMNTEAFF.

The chain employs TRBV7-9 and TRBJ2-1; 8 nucleotides line up with TRBD1. The CDR3 is made up of 12 amino acids. The germline gives CDR1 SEHNR, CDR2 FQNEAQ (reference sequence). The CDR3 region is CATQGAGNEQFF. The CDR3 DNA reads as TGTGCTACCCAGGGGGCGGGGAATGAGCAGTTCTTC.

The V call is TRBV7-9, the J call TRBJ2-7; TRBD1 or TRBD2 may be the D gene (6 bases each). This CDR3 comprises 15 residues. V gave up 6 bases and J gave up 2 bases, with 17 bases separating them. The germline gives CDR1 SEHNR, CDR2 FQNEAQ (reference sequence). CDR3 DNA sequence: TGTGCCAGCAGTCATAGGGGGGTCCGTACCTACGAGCAGTACTTC. This codes for CASSHRGVRTYEQYF.

This chain connects TRBV6-1 to TRBJ1-5; no clear D gene. V was trimmed by 5 bases and J by 15 bases, leaving 23 bases between them. Germline V gene lookup returns CDR1 MNHNS and CDR2 SASEGT. The CDR3 length is 14 residues. CDR3 in amino acids: CASSKSLLISRGHF. Written as DNA, the CDR3 is TGTGCCAGCAGTAAAAGCCTTTTAATCAGCCGGGGGCATTTT.

This clone was observed a single time. The chain is built from TRBV18 and TRBJ1-3; tentatively, D is TRBD1 (5 bases). This CDR3 contains 18 residues. The ends were cut back, 1 base at V and 0 bases at J, with 16 bases in the middle. Per the germline V gene, CDR1 is KGHSH and CDR2 is LQKENI. For the CDR3, the DNA is TGTGCCAGCTCACCACTGCAGGGACCCTCTCCCTCTGGAAACACCATATATTTT. It is translated as CASSPLQGPSPSGNTIYF.

This clone was seen only a few times. The V call is TRBV6-4, the J call TRBJ1-6, with D maybe TRBD1 (6 bases). CDR3 size: 13 residues. V was cut by 3 bases and J by 7 bases, with 7 bases left in between. Germline CDR1 and CDR2: MRHNA and SNTAGT. The CDR3 region is CASSERGNSPLHF. CDR3 coding DNA: TGTGCCAGCAGTGAGAGGGGGAATTCACCCCTCCACTTT.

The chain has TRBV5-5 and TRBJ2-5; D gene uncertain. V gave up 0 bases and J gave up 4 bases, with 22 bases separating them. This CDR3 is built from 18 residues. Germline V CDR1 and CDR2: SGHKS, YYEKEE (reference sequence). The DNA of the CDR3 is TGTGCCAGCAGCTTGGATCTATCCCATGGATTGGACGGAGAGACCCAGTACTTC. Amino acid sequence: CASSLDLSHGLDGETQYF.

This chain uses TRBV28 with TRBJ2-1; the match to TRBD2 covers 8 bases. Losses at the gene ends were 3 bases for V and 9 bases for J; bases not matched to a gene: 7. Germline CDR1 reads MDHEN; CDR2 reads SYDVKM. The CDR3 spans 14 residues. CDR3 DNA sequence: TGTGCCAGCAGTTTCTTAGCGGGGAGTGGTGAGCAGTTCTTC. This codes for CASSFLAGSGEQFF.

V is TRBV18 and J is TRBJ2-7, with a tentative D call TRBD1 (5 bases). The length of the CDR3 is 14 residues. From germline, CDR1 is KGHSH and CDR2 LQKENI. The germline V and J ends were trimmed by 6 bases and 4 bases, with 16 bases remaining between them. CDR3 sequence reads: CASSSTAGNYEQYF. CDR3 DNA sequence: TGTGCCAGCTCCTCCACCGCAGGGAATTACGAGCAGTACTTC.

A word on this clone: A junction boundary mismatches the germline segment, possibly from a read error. The V call is TRBV11-2, the J call TRBJ2-3; TRBD1 aligns across 9 bases. CDR1 SGHAT and CDR2 FQNNGV come from the germline V gene. This CDR3 is 11 amino acids long. The CDR3 region is CASSLDRGTGF. CDR3 nucleotide sequence: TGTGCCAGCAGCTTAGATCGAGGGACAGGGTTT.

The V gene is TRBV30, the J gene TRBJ1-5; no clear D. Germline V gene data show CDR1 as GTSNPN and CDR2 as SVGIG (reference sequence). V was cut by 0 bases and J by 9 bases, with 15 bases left in between. This CDR3 is built from 14 residues. The chain's CDR3 is CAWSVGLPTMPQHF. The CDR3 region has the DNA TGTGCCTGGAGTGTGGGCCTACCGACAATGCCCCAGCATTTT.

This rearrangement joins TRBV19 to TRBJ1-1, with D possibly matching TRBD1 (6 bases). V was clipped by 4 bases and J by 11 bases, with 23 bases between them. This CDR3 is built from 15 residues. The germline V gene has CDR1 LNHDA and CDR2 SQIVND (reference sequence). The CDR3 coding sequence is TGTGCCAGTAGTAACCCTGGACAGACCCCACGGGGGGCTTTCTTT. This sequence encodes CASSNPGQTPRGAFF.

The genes are TRBV15 and TRBJ2-3, with D perhaps being TRBD1 or TRBD2 (5 bases each). This CDR3 is built from 14 residues. The V gene lost 4 bases and the J gene lost 11 bases, with 19 bases spanning the gap. The germline V gene has CDR1 LNHNV and CDR2 YYDKDF (reference sequence). This CDR3 is CATSNLMKGRGQYF. The CDR3 nucleotides are TGTGCCACCAGCAACTTAATGAAGGGGAGAGGGCAGTATTTT.

In its sample, this clone was seen a few times. The gene calls are TRBV6-1 and TRBJ1-1; D uncertain. Germline-derived CDR1 and CDR2 are MNHNS and SASEGT. The CDR3 is made up of 14 amino acids. Trimming stripped 2 bases from V and 3 bases from J, with 10 bases between. The CDR3 sequence: CASSEFSIYTEAFF. The CDR3 DNA reads as TGTGCCAGCAGTGAATTCTCGATTTACACTGAAGCTTTCTTT.

The V call is TRBV9, the J call TRBJ2-1, with D perhaps matching TRBD1 (6 bases). The CDR3 runs to 13 residues. V was clipped by 1 base and J by 10 bases, with 12 bases between them. The V gene's germline CDR1 is SGDLS and CDR2 YYNGEE. Written as DNA, the CDR3 is TGTGCCAGCAGCGTACCGACAGGTGGCGAGCAGTTCTTC. Protein sequence: CASSVPTGGEQFF.

J is TRBJ2-3 and V is TRBV18, with D unresolved. The CDR3 spans 11 residues. Germline assignment: CDR1 KGHSH and CDR2 LQKENI. The V and J ends lost 3 bases and 5 bases respectively, with 3 bases between them. CDR3 nucleotides: TGTGCCAGCTCACCGGGAGATACGCAGTATTTT. Translating it yields CASSPGDTQYF. Together with reference TRBV18 and TRBJ2-3, the CDR3 gives the full variable domain: NAGVMQNPRHLVRRRGQEARLRCSPMKGHSHVYWYRQLPEEGLKFMVYLQKENIIDESGMPKERFSAEFPKEGPSILRIQQVVRGDSAAYFCASSPGDTQYFGPGTRLTVL.

The chain has TRBV11-2 and TRBJ2-7, with D hard to call. Germline values: CDR1 SGHAT, CDR2 FQNNGV. CDR3 length: 16 residues. Trimming stripped 1 base from V and 0 bases from J, with 13 bases between. CDR3 protein: CASSLGYGTSSYEQYF. In DNA, the CDR3 is TGTGCCAGCAGCTTAGGCTACGGTACGAGCTCCTACGAGCAGTACTTC.

The chain combines TRBV9 with TRBJ2-2, with 11 bases identical to TRBD2. Trimming took 0 bases from V and 4 from J; bases not matched to a gene: 2. The germline V gene has CDR1 SGDLS and CDR2 YYNGEE. CDR3 size: 16 residues. CDR3 residues: CASSVVGTSGTGELFF. The CDR3 nucleotides are TGTGCCAGCAGCGTAGTTGGGACTAGCGGCACCGGGGAGCTGTTTTTT.

The rearrangement uses TRBV10-3 and TRBJ1-1; maybe TRBD1 (5 bases). Germline CDR1 is ENHRY and CDR2 is SYGVKD. This CDR3 is built from 13 residues. This CDR3 reads CASKGEMNTEAFF. The DNA for the CDR3 is TGTGCTAGCAAAGGGGAGATGAACACTGAAGCTTTCTTT.

The chain joins TRBV18 to TRBJ2-5; 7 positions agree with TRBD2. This CDR3 spans 18 amino acids. Germline lookup yields CDR1 KGHSH and CDR2 LQKENI. V lost 5 bases, J lost 1 base, and 16 bases stayed unmatched. The CDR3 region is CASSAQLPGRGVQETQYF. The CDR3 DNA is TGTGCCAGCTCAGCGCAACTCCCCGGCCGGGGGGTCCAAGAGACCCAGTACTTC.

This clone turned up a few times. The chain joins TRBV7-2 to TRBJ2-7, with D unresolved. Trimming removed 1 base from V and 3 bases from J, with 7 bases in between. The CDR3 runs to 13 residues. Germline CDR1 reads SGHTA; CDR2 reads FQGNSA. The CDR3 loop is CASSLVQHYEQYF. The DNA for the CDR3 is TGTGCCAGCAGCTTAGTACAGCACTACGAGCAGTACTTC.

The V call is TRBV5-1, the J call TRBJ1-1, with TRBD1 as a possible D gene (6 bases). V lost 4 bases and J 0 bases, leaving 13 bases between the germline ends. In germline, CDR1 is SGHRS, CDR2 YFSETQ. CDR3 size: 15 residues. CDR3 nucleotide sequence: TGCGCCAGCAGCCCACTGACAGGTATGAACACTGAAGCTTTCTTT. Translation: CASSPLTGMNTEAFF.

The chain joins TRBV7-8 to TRBJ1-1; 9 nucleotides align to TRBD1. V was clipped by 2 bases and J by 3 bases; unmatched bases: 4. Germline V lookup: CDR1 SGHVS, CDR2 FQNEAQ. The CDR3 runs to 15 residues. The CDR3, as DNA: TGTGCCAGCAGCTTACGGACAGGGGTGGACACTGAAGCTTTCTTT. This translates into CASSLRTGVDTEAFF.